This TCR beta chain appears in the sequencing data of a study of T cells in Graves' hyperthyroidism and ophthalmopathy. Study-wide results and limits: In the analysis, a 13 V-J model separated ophthalmopathy from stable hyperthyroidism.

This clonotype showed up many times. The antigen is undetermined. Stable hyperthyroidism: no ophthalmopathy progression over 18 months of follow-up. Not enrolled were patients with uncontrolled infection, other autoimmune disease, pregnancy or lactation. CDR1 SGHVS and CDR2 FQNEAQ come from the germline V gene. V dropped 5 bases and J dropped 0 bases, with 10 bases sitting between them. The CDR3 consists of 15 residues. TCR beta CDR3 regions were amplified from RNA. During a first-round RT-PCR of the TCR CDR3, the HTBI primer set was used. TCRdb passed the multiplex PCR reads through MiXCR, listing each CDR3 protein once. This table has about 350,000 distinct CDR3 sequences, 14% appearing once.

The origin of this receptor is a woman aged 30 to 39 with Graves' hyperthyroidism. J is TRBJ1-4 and V is TRBV7-8; D not resolved. Source material: blood. CDR3 bases: TGTGCCAGCAGCAGGACCTCTGCAACTAATGAAAAACTGTTTTTT. This gives the protein CASSRTSATNEKLFF.